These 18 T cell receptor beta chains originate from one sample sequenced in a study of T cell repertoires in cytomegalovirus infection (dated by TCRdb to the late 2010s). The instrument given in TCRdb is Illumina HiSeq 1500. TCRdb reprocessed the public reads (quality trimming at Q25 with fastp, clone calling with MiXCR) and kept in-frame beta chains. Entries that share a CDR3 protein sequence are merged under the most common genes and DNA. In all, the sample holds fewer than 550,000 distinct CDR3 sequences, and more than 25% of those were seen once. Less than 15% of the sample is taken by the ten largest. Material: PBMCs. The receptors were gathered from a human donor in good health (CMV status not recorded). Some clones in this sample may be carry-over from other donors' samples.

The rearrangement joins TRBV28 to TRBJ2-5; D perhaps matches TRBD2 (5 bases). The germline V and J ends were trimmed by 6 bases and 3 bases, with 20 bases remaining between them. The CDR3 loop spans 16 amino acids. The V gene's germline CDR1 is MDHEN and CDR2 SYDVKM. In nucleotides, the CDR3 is TGTGCCAGCAGGGGGTCCTCGGGAACCCCCAAAGAGACCCAGTACTTC. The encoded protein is CASRGSSGTPKETQYF.

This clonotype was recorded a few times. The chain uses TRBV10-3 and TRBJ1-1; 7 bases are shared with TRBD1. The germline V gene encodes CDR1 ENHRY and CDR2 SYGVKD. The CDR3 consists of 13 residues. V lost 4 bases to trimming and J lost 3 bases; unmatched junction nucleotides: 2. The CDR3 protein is CAISAQGDTEAFF. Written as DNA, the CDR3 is TGTGCCATCAGTGCCCAGGGGGACACTGAAGCTTTCTTT.

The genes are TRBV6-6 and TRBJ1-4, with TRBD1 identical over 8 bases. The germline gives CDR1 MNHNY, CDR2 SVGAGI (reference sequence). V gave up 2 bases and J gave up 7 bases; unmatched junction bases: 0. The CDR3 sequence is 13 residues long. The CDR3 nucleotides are TGTGCCAGCAGTTACGGGACAGGTGAAAAACTGTTTTTT. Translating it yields CASSYGTGEKLFF.

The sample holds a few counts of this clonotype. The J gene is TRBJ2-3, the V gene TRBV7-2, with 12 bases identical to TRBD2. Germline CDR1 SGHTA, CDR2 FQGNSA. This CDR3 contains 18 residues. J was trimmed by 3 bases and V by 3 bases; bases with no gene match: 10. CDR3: CASSLIPGLAGGTDTQYF. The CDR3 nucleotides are TGTGCCAGCAGCTTGATCCCGGGACTAGCGGGTGGGACAGATACGCAGTATTTT. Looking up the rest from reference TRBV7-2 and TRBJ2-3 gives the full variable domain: GAGVSQSPSNKVTEKGKDVELRCDPISGHTALYWYRQSLGQGLEFLIYFQGNSAPDKSGLPSDRFSAERTGGSVSTLTIQRTQQEDSAVYLCASSLIPGLAGGTDTQYFGPGTRLTVL.

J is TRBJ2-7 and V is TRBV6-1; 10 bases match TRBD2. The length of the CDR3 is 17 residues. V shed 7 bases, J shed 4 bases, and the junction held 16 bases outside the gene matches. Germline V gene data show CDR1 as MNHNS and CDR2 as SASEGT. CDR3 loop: CASTPSLAGVKSYEQYF. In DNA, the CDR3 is TGTGCCAGCACCCCGTCCCTAGCGGGAGTTAAGTCGTACGAGCAGTACTTC.

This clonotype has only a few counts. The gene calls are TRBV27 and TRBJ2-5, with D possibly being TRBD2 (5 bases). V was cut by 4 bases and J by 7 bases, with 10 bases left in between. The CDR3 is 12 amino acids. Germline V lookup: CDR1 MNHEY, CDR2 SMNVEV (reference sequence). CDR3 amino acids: CASSSLRGTQYF. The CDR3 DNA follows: TGTGCCAGCAGTTCCCTCCGGGGGACCCAGTACTTC.

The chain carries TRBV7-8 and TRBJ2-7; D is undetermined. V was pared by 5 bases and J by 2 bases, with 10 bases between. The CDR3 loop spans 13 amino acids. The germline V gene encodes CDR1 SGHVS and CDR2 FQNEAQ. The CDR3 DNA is TGTGCCAGCAGCATCGACCGAGCCTACGAGCAGTACGTC. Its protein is CASSIDRAYEQYV.

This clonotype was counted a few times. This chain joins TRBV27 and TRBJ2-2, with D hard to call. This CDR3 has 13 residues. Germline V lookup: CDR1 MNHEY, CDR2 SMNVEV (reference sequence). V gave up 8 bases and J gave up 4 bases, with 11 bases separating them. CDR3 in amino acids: CASGWVGTGELFF. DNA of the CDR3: TGTGCCAGCGGGTGGGTTGGCACCGGGGAGCTGTTTTTT.

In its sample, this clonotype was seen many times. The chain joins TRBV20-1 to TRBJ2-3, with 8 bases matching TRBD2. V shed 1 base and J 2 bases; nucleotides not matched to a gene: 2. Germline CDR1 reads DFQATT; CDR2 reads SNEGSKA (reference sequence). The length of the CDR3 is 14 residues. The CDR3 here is CSARAGGNTDTQYF. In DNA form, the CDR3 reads TGCAGTGCTAGAGCGGGAGGGAACACAGATACGCAGTATTTT.

DNA of the CDR3: TGTGCCATCAGTGAGTCGGAGGCTTTGGCTAACTATGGCTACACCTTC. This codes for CAISESEALANYGYTF. The chain combines TRBV10-3 with TRBJ1-2; D call uncertain. Germline lookup yields CDR1 ENHRY and CDR2 SYGVKD. Deletions cut 0 bases from V and 0 bases from J, with 11 bases between. The CDR3 length is 16 residues.

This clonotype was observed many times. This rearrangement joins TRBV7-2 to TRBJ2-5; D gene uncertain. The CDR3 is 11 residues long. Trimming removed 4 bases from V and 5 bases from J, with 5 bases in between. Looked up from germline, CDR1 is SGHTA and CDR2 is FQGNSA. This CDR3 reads CASSSLETQYF. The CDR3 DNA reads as TGTGCCAGCAGCTCCCTTGAGACCCAGTACTTC.

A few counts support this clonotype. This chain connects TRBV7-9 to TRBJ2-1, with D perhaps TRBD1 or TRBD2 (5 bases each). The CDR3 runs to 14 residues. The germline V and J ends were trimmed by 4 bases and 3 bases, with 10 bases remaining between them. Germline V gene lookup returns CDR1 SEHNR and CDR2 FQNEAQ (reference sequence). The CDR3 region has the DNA TGTGCCAGCAGCTCCGGGGCCAACTACAATGAGCAGTTCTTC. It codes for CASSSGANYNEQFF.

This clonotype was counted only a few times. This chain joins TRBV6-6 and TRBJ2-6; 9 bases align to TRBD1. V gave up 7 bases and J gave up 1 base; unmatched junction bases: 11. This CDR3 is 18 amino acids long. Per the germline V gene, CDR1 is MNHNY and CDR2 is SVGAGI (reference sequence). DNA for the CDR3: TGTGCCAGCATTAGGGGACAGGGAAGTTTTTCTGGGGCCAACGTCCTGACTTTC. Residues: CASIRGQGSFSGANVLTF.

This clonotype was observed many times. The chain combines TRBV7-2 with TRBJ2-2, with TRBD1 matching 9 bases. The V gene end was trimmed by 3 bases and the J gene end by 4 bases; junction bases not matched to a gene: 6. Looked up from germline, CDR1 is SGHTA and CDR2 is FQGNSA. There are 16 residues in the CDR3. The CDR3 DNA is TGTGCCAGCAGCTTGGGACAGGGCTCGAGCACCGGGGAGCTGTTTTTT. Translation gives CASSLGQGSSTGELFF.

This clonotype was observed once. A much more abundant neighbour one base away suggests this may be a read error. The CDR3 sequence is CASSQDRRDVYEQFF. The CDR3 region has the DNA TGCGCCAGCAGCCAAGACCGGCGGGACGTCTATGAGCAGTTCTTC. The chain is built from TRBV4-1 and TRBJ2-1; tentative D call: TRBD2 (6 bases). Germline CDR1 is MGHRA and CDR2 is YSYEKL. Trimming removed 0 bases from V and 8 bases from J, with 14 bases in between. The CDR3 contains 15 residues.

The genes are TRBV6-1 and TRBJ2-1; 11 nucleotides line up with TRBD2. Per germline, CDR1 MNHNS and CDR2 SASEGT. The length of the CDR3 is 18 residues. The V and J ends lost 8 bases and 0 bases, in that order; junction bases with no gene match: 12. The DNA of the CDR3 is TGTGCCAGCGCGCGACTAGCGGGACCAACTAGCTCCTACAATGAGCAGTTCTTC. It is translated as CASARLAGPTSSYNEQFF.

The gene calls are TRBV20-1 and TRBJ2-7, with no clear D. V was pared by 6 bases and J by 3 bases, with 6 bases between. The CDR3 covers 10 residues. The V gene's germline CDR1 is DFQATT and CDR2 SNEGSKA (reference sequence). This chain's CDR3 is CSADNYEQYF. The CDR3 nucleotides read TGCAGTGCCGACAACTACGAGCAGTACTTC.

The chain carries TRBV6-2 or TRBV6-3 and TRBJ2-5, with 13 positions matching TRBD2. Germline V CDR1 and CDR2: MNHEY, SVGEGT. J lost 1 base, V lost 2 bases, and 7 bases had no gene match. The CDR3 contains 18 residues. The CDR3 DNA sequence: TGTGCCAGCAGTTACGCGGGGACTAGCGGGACATTCCAAGAGACCCAGTACTTC. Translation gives CASSYAGTSGTFQETQYF.